These 26 T cell receptor beta chains originate from one sample sequenced in a study of blood T cell repertoires in COVID-19. The assay was immunoSEQ multiplex PCR, and TCRdb's table has in-frame clones only and misses some. The sample lists just under 55,000 clones, roughly 87% occurring once. The material sequenced was peripheral blood. The receptor source for this set is a woman aged 55-70 years with acute or convalescent COVID-19.

The CDR3 reads CASSVQVIRGNTIYF. DNA of the CDR3: TGTGCCAGCTCCGTACAAGTAATTCGCGGAAACACCATATATTTT. The chain employs TRBV18 and TRBJ1-3; D gene unclear. Trimming pared 6 bases from V and 4 bases from J, leaving 16 bases between. The CDR3 contains 15 residues. Germline-derived CDR1 and CDR2 are KGHSH and LQKENI.

The rearrangement uses TRBV9 and TRBJ2-3, with TRBD2 matching 7 bases. In germline, CDR1 is SGDLS, CDR2 YYNGEE. The CDR3 runs to 16 residues. The trim removed 0 bases at V and 2 bases at J, leaving 6 bases unmatched. CDR3 sequence reads: CASSVAGGRVTDTQYF. CDR3 bases: TGTGCCAGCAGCGTAGCGGGAGGTCGGGTCACAGATACGCAGTATTTT.

This clone occurred a few times. The rearrangement uses TRBV28 and TRBJ1-1, with D possibly TRBD1 on 6 matching bases. Trimming cost V 5 bases and J 3 bases, with 19 bases left between them. Looked up from germline, CDR1 is MDHEN and CDR2 is SYDVKM. The CDR3 covers 16 residues. The chain's CDR3 is CASSKPTTGWDTEAFF. CDR3 nucleotides: TGTGCCAGCAGTAAGCCGACCACAGGGTGGGACACTGAAGCTTTCTTT.

The genes are TRBV7-8 and TRBJ2-5; D unclear. Germline V gene data show CDR1 as SGHVS and CDR2 as FQNEAQ. Trimming removed 1 base from V and 5 bases from J, with 14 bases in between. This CDR3 region has 15 residues. Here the CDR3 reads CASSLDPSVRETQYF. The CDR3 DNA is TGTGCCAGCAGCTTAGATCCCTCGGTCCGGGAGACCCAGTACTTC.

This chain joins TRBV6-5 and TRBJ2-1, with D tentatively TRBD1 (5 bases). In germline, CDR1 is MNHEY, CDR2 SVGAGI. Deletions cut 7 bases from V and 2 bases from J, with 12 bases between. CDR3 length: 14 amino acids. CDR3 bases: TGTGCCAGCACCCAGGGCAGGACCTACAATGAGCAGTTCTTC. Translation gives CASTQGRTYNEQFF.

V and J are TRBV19 and TRBJ1-1, with 7 bases identical to TRBD1. Germline-derived CDR1 and CDR2 are LNHDA and SQIVND (reference sequence). V shed 6 bases, J shed 4 bases, and the junction held 8 bases outside the gene matches. The CDR3 length is 14 residues. CDR3 sequence reads: CASRRAGTATEAFF. CDR3 in DNA: TGTGCCAGTAGACGAGCAGGGACAGCCACTGAAGCTTTCTTT. The full variable domain, its missing parts supplied by reference TRBV19 and TRBJ1-1, is DGGITQSPKYLFRKEGQNVTLSCEQNLNHDAMYWYRQDPGQGLRLIYYSQIVNDFQKGDIAEGYSVSREKKESFPLTVTSAQKNPTAFYLCASRRAGTATEAFFGQGTRLTVV.

The chain joins TRBV2 to TRBJ2-3, with 8 bases that match TRBD2. CDR1 and CDR2 (germline): SNHLY, FYNNEI. V trimming: 4 bases; J trimming: 4 bases; junction bases outside the gene matches: 4. The CDR3 sequence is 14 residues long. The CDR3 DNA is TGTGCCAGCAGTGGAAACGGGGGGGCAGATACGCAGTATTTT. Translated: CASSGNGGADTQYF. Filled out from reference TRBV2 and TRBJ2-3, the complete variable domain reads EPEVTQTPSHQVTQMGQEVILRCVPISNHLYFYWYRQILGQKVEFLVSFYNNEISEKSEIFDDQFSVERPDGSNFTLKIRSTKLEDSAMYFCASSGNGGADTQYFGPGTRLTVL.

The rearrangement links TRBV7-2 to TRBJ2-7; TRBD2 aligns across 7 bases. This CDR3 contains 15 residues. Germline CDR1 reads SGHTA; CDR2 reads FQGNSA. J gave up 0 bases and V 5 bases, and 7 bases lay outside the gene matches. The CDR3 region has the DNA TGTGCCAGCAGCCGGCGGACTAGGCTCTCCTACGAGCAGTACTTC. The encoded protein is CASSRRTRLSYEQYF.

The chain has TRBV7-8 and TRBJ1-5, with D unresolved. Germline lookup yields CDR1 SGHVS and CDR2 FQNEAQ. V dropped 8 bases and J dropped 2 bases, with 13 bases sitting between them. This CDR3 is 14 amino acids long. In nucleotides, the CDR3 is TGTGCCAGCCGCGGGGTCGGGGGCAATCAGCCCCAGCATTTT. This sequence encodes CASRGVGGNQPQHF.

The gene calls are TRBV28 and TRBJ2-5, with TRBD2 matching 10 bases. Germline V gene lookup returns CDR1 MDHEN and CDR2 SYDVKM. This CDR3 contains 16 residues. The V and J ends lost 6 bases and 4 bases, in that order; junction bases with no gene match: 11. This CDR3 is CASSQNSGGRRETQYF. The DNA for the CDR3 is TGTGCCAGCAGCCAAAATAGCGGGGGGCGGCGAGAGACCCAGTACTTC.

V is TRBV9 and J is TRBJ1-4; a possible D gene is TRBD1 (5 bases). Per germline, CDR1 SGDLS and CDR2 YYNGEE. V dropped 4 bases and J dropped 6 bases, with 13 bases sitting between them. This CDR3 region has 14 residues. CDR3 nucleotide sequence: TGTGCCAGCAGCCCCAGGGTAGGGGATGAAAAACTGTTTTTT. It codes for CASSPRVGDEKLFF.

V gene TRBV29-1 combines with J gene TRBJ1-1, with D possibly matching TRBD1 (5 bases). This CDR3 has 14 residues. Germline V CDR1 and CDR2: SQVTM, ANQGSEA. Trimming removed 1 base from V and 1 base from J, with 10 bases in between. The CDR3 reads CSVEVGRKNTEAFF. As DNA, the CDR3 is TGCAGCGTTGAAGTGGGGCGTAAGAACACTGAAGCTTTCTTT.

V and J are TRBV18 and TRBJ1-1, with D maybe TRBD1 (5 bases). V dropped 6 bases and J dropped 1 base, with 9 bases sitting between them. The CDR3 is made up of 13 amino acids. The germline V gene has CDR1 KGHSH and CDR2 LQKENI. CDR3 sequence (DNA): TGTGCCAGCTCCCAAGGACAGAACACTGAAGCTTTCTTT. Protein: CASSQGQNTEAFF. The entire variable domain, with the rest obtained from reference TRBV18 and TRBJ1-1, is as follows: NAGVMQNPRHLVRRRGQEARLRCSPMKGHSHVYWYRQLPEEGLKFMVYLQKENIIDESGMPKERFSAEFPKEGPSILRIQQVVRGDSAAYFCASSQGQNTEAFFGQGTRLTVV.

V is TRBV27 and J is TRBJ2-4, with 9 bases that match TRBD1. Germline V gene sequence: CDR1 MNHEY, CDR2 SMNVEV (reference sequence). The CDR3 covers 14 residues. Germline trimming cut 2 bases from V and 9 bases from J; bases unmatched to any gene: 5. The CDR3 region is CASSLGQGSGIQYF. In DNA form, the CDR3 reads TGTGCCAGCAGTTTAGGACAGGGGAGCGGCATTCAGTACTTC.

Only one count was recorded for this clone. The genes are TRBV29-1 and TRBJ1-1; D gene uncertain. The CDR3 runs 12 residues. Germline V CDR1 and CDR2: SQVTM, ANQGSEA. The V end lost 3 bases, the J end lost 11 bases, and 16 bases lay between the germline ends. The CDR3 sequence is CSVESYLRSAFF. In DNA, the CDR3 is TGCAGCGTTGAGAGTTATCTTCGTAGCGCTTTCTTT.

The chain is built from TRBV6-9 and TRBJ2-7; TRBD1 might be the D (6 bases). The ends were cut back, 2 bases at V and 6 bases at J, with 8 bases in the middle. The germline V gene has CDR1 MNHGY and CDR2 SVAAGI. This CDR3 has 12 amino acids. CDR3 nucleotides: TGTGCCAGCAGTTATCTAGGGGGCGAGCAGTACTTC. Translated: CASSYLGGEQYF.

The V call is TRBV28, the J call TRBJ1-2; 7 bases map to TRBD1. The CDR3 covers 15 residues. J gave up 4 bases and V 7 bases, and 12 bases lay outside the gene matches. Germline V lookup: CDR1 MDHEN, CDR2 SYDVKM. The CDR3 loop reads CASILGGTAPYGYTF. The CDR3 DNA is TGTGCCAGCATCTTAGGGGGGACAGCCCCCTATGGCTACACCTTC.

The genes are TRBV28 and TRBJ1-6; D is ambiguous. Germline CDR1 reads MDHEN; CDR2 reads SYDVKM. The ends were cut back, 5 bases at V and 5 bases at J, with 4 bases in the middle. The length of the CDR3 is 12 residues. DNA for the CDR3: TGTGCCAGCAGTCTTAATAATTCACCCCTCCACTTT. Its translation is CASSLNNSPLHF. Variable domain in full (rest from reference TRBV28 and TRBJ1-6): DVKVTQSSRYLVKRTGEKVFLECVQDMDHENMFWYRQDPGLGLRLIYFSYDVKMKEKGDIPEGYSVSREKKERFSLILESASTNQTSMYLCASSLNNSPLHFGNGTRLTVT.

The chain employs TRBV4-2 and TRBJ2-1; weak D call: TRBD2 (5 bases). Trimming cost V 3 bases and J 9 bases, with 21 bases left between them. The CDR3 has 16 amino acids. CDR1 is LGHNA and CDR2 is YNFKEQ in the germline V gene. CDR3 DNA: TGTGCCAGCAGCCAGGACTTCTCAAGGACTGGCCGTGAGCAGTTCTTC. It codes for CASSQDFSRTGREQFF.

The CDR3 bases are TGTGCCAGCAGGGCAGGGAATCACTATGGCTACACCTTC. Translation gives CASRAGNHYGYTF. The chain combines TRBV28 with TRBJ1-2; TRBD1 might be the D (5 bases). The germline V gene has CDR1 MDHEN and CDR2 SYDVKM. This CDR3 is 13 amino acids long. V lost 6 bases, J lost 3 bases, and 11 bases lay in between.

The V gene is TRBV6-1, the J gene TRBJ2-2, with TRBD2 matching 7 bases. J lost 7 bases, V lost 3 bases, and 17 bases had no gene match. This CDR3 contains 18 residues. Germline-derived CDR1 and CDR2 are MNHNS and SASEGT. The CDR3 DNA sequence: TGTGCCAGCAGTGATGGTCTAGGGGTAGCGGGTTACGGCGGGGAGCTGTTTTTT. Amino acid sequence: CASSDGLGVAGYGGELFF.

The CDR3 is CASSYSATDYGYTF. The CDR3 DNA is TGTGCCAGCAGTTACTCGGCGACAGACTATGGCTACACCTTC. The chain joins TRBV6-5 to TRBJ1-2; D perhaps matches TRBD1 (5 bases). This CDR3 comprises 14 residues. The V gene's germline CDR1 is MNHEY and CDR2 SVGAGI. V gave up 0 bases and J gave up 3 bases, with 8 bases separating them.

This chain links TRBV6-1 with TRBJ2-7; 7 bases line up with TRBD2. CDR1 is MNHNS and CDR2 is SASEGT in the germline V gene. The CDR3 runs 14 residues. Losses at the gene ends were 1 base for V and 13 bases for J; bases not matched to a gene: 13. The CDR3 loop is CASSEGGGPTSIYF. The CDR3 DNA reads TGTGCCAGCAGTGAAGGGGGAGGGCCTACGAGCATCTACTTC.

The J gene is TRBJ2-1, the V gene TRBV19, with 7 bases identical to TRBD1. The CDR3 is made up of 16 amino acids. The germline V gene encodes CDR1 LNHDA and CDR2 SQIVND (reference sequence). The ends lost 1 base at V and 6 bases at J; junction bases unmatched: 9. The CDR3 protein is CASSIGGQGVFNEQFF. CDR3 sequence (DNA): TGTGCCAGTAGTATAGGTGGTCAGGGGGTGTTCAATGAGCAGTTCTTC.

This chain joins TRBV7-6 and TRBJ2-2; unclear D gene. Germline V CDR1 and CDR2: SGHVS, FNYEAQ. The CDR3 length is 14 residues. V lost 5 bases, J lost 5 bases, and 12 bases lay in between. The CDR3 region has the DNA TGTGCCAGCAGCGTCGCCCCCCAGACCGGGGAGCTGTTTTTT. It yields the protein CASSVAPQTGELFF.

The chain links TRBV5-1 to TRBJ1-1; D ambiguous. This CDR3 spans 15 amino acids. Trimming stripped 0 bases from V and 2 bases from J, with 11 bases between. Germline V gene lookup returns CDR1 SGHRS and CDR2 YFSETQ. This CDR3 is CASSLGPRANTEAFF. CDR3 nucleotide sequence: TGCGCCAGCAGCTTGGGTCCGCGGGCTAACACTGAAGCTTTCTTT.